This T cell receptor beta chain is from a study of T cell responses to AZD1222 COVID-19 vaccine. This CDR3 is built from 15 residues. The germline gives CDR1 SGHRS, CDR2 YFSETQ. The trim removed 6 bases at V and 4 bases at J, leaving 13 bases unmatched. Measured with immunoSEQ multiplex PCR; TCRdb has only the in-frame clones, and not every one. The sample shows about 120,000 clones, roughly 93% of them seen only once. The starting material was peripheral blood, obtained 28 days after the second AZD1222 dose. The chain employs TRBV5-1 and TRBJ2-7; 7 bases align to TRBD1. The clonotype comes from an adult who received the AZD1222 COVID-19 vaccine. CDR3 in amino acids: CASIPDPGGSYEQYF. Written as DNA, the CDR3 is TGCGCCAGCATCCCAGACCCAGGGGGAAGTTACGAGCAGTACTTC.